This T cell receptor (beta chain) was profiled in a study of T-cell reconstitution after alpha-beta-depleted transplantation in children. Points from the study as a whole: T-cell counts and diversity at one year post-transplant came mainly from newly produced T cells. Several hundred expanded graft clones reportedly gave rise to the alpha-beta T cells present about two months after transplant. Where some patients showed high TCRbeta diversity at day 60, it came from recipient T cells and thymic progenitors that had survived.

Germline loops: CDR1 DFQATT, CDR2 SNEGSKA (reference sequence). This CDR3 region has 13 residues. This clonotype showed up many times. Its antigen remains unknown. Molecular barcoding with unique molecular identifiers was used for the TCRbeta library. TCRdb redid the calling of the PCR reads with MiXCR, one entry per CDR3 protein. The table shows some 100,000 distinct CDR3 sequences, with less than 20% occurring only once. The starting material was PBMCs, mostly from graft donor cells, obtained 180 days after TCRalphabeta/CD19-depleted stem cell transplant. The TCR comes from a male patient aged 2-15 years who had a stem cell transplant for acute lymphoblastic leukemia, so the T cells may come from the graft donor. The chain combines TRBV20-1 with TRBJ2-5, with TRBD1 identical over 11 bases. For the CDR3, the DNA is TGCAGCGCTCCGGGACAGGGGGTGGAGACCCAGTACTTC. This encodes CSAPGQGVETQYF.